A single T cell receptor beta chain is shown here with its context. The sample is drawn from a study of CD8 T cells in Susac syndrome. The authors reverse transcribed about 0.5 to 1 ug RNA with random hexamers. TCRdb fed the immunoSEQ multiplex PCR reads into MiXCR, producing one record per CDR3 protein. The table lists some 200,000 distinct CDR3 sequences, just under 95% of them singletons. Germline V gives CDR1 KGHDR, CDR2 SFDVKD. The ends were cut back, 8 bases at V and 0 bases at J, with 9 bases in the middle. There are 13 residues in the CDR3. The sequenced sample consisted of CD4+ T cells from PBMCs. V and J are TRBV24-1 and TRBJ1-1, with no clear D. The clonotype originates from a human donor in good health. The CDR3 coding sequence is TGTGCCACCACCTTGGGGATGAACACTGAAGCTTTCTTT. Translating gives CATTLGMNTEAFF.